The subject of this entry is one T cell receptor (beta chain). Looked up from germline, CDR1 is MRHNA and CDR2 is SNTAGT. This CDR3 contains 16 residues. Trimming removed 6 bases from V and 4 bases from J; junction bases left unmatched: 11. The source of the sample is a study of T cell changes during pregnancy in multiple sclerosis. Clones were sequenced by immunoSEQ multiplex PCR, and TCRdb holds only the in-frame ones, with some missing. The repertoire holds more than 75,000 clones, less than 95% seen once, with around 2.5% in the top ten. Sequenced here: peripheral blood, sampled in the third trimester of pregnancy. The TCR comes from a female donor with multiple sclerosis, enrolled in a pregnancy study. The chain recombines TRBV6-4 with TRBJ2-1, with 8 bases fitting TRBD2. The DNA for the CDR3 is TGTGCCAGCAGAGATAGCGGGACTACCAAGTACAATGAGCAGTTCTTC. Translation: CASRDSGTTKYNEQFF.